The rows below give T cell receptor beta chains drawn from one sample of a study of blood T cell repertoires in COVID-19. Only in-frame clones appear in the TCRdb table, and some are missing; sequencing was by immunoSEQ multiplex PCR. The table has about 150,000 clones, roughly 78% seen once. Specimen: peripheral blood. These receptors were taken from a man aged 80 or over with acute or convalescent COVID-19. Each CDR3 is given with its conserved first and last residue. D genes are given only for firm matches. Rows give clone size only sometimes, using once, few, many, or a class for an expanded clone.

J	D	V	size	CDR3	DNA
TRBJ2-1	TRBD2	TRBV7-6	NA	CASSGGAGSSYNEQFF	TGTGCCAGCAGCGGGGGAGCGGGGAGCTCCTACAATGAGCAGTTCTTC
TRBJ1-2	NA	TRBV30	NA	CAWSPFGASGYTF	TGTGCCTGGAGCCCTTTCGGTGCCTCAGGCTACACCTTC
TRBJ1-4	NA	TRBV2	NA	CASSVRVDEKLFF	TGTGCCAGCAGTGTCCGGGTGGATGAAAAACTGTTTTTT
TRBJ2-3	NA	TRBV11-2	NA	CASSLGHTDTQYF	TGTGCCAGCAGCTTAGGACACACAGATACGCAGTATTTT
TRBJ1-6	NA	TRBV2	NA	CASSHTGPDNSPLHF	TGTGCCAGCAGTCATACAGGCCCGGATAATTCACCCCTCCACTTT
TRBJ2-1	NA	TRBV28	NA	CASSLVGGDDYNEQFF	TGTGCCAGCAGTTTGGTTGGCGGGGACGACTACAATGAGCAGTTCTTC
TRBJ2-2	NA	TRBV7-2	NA	CASSLPSGATGELFF	TGTGCCAGCAGCTTACCGAGTGGGGCCACCGGGGAGCTGTTTTTT
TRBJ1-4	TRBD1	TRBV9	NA	CASSFSGQFNEKLFF	TGTGCCAGCAGCTTTTCGGGACAGTTTAATGAAAAACTGTTTTTT
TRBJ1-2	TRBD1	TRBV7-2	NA	CASSLADRVSYGYTF	TGTGCCAGCAGCTTAGCGGACAGGGTCTCCTATGGCTACACCTTC
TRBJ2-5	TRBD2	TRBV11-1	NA	CASSLEVAGRGETQYF	TGTGCCAGCAGCTTAGAGGTAGCGGGGCGAGGGGAGACCCAGTACTTC
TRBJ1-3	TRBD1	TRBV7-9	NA	CASSPRQGASGNTIYF	TGTGCCAGCAGCCCCCGACAGGGGGCATCTGGAAACACCATATATTTT
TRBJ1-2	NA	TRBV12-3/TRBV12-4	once	CASSFGGARGYTF	TGTGCCAGCAGTTTTGGGGGGGCGCGCGGCTACACCTTC
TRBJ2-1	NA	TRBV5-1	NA	CASSLGLATGNEQFF	TGCGCCAGCAGCTTGGGGCTAGCGACGGGTAATGAGCAGTTCTTC
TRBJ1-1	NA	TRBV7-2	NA	CASSLRAWGDTEAFF	TGTGCCAGCAGTTTACGGGCCTGGGGAGACACTGAAGCTTTCTTT
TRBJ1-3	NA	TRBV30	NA	CAWRGGGSGNTIYF	TGTGCCTGGCGCGGGGGAGGCTCTGGAAACACCATATATTTT
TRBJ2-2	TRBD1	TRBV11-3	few	CASSLGQGLNTGELFF	TGTGCCAGCAGCTTAGGACAGGGTTTAAACACCGGGGAGCTGTTTTTT
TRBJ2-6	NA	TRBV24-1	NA	CATSDPRAGANVLTF	TGTGCCACCAGTGATCCCCGGGCTGGGGCCAACGTCCTGACTTTC
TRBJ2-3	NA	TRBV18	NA	CASSPDTSDTQYF	TGTGCCAGCTCGCCCGACACCTCAGATACGCAGTATTTT
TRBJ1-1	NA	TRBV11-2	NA	CASSTGQTNTEAFF	TGTGCCAGCAGCACCGGACAGACGAACACTGAAGCTTTCTTT
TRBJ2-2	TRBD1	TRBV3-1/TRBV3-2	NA	CASSQQDRVGGELFF	TGTGCCAGCAGTCAACAAGACAGGGTTGGAGGGGAGCTGTTTTTT
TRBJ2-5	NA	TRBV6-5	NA	CASSYLGVQETQYF	TGTGCCAGCAGTTACCTCGGAGTACAAGAGACCCAGTACTTC
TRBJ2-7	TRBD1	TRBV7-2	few	CASSLMNRGQGEQYF	TGTGCCAGCAGCTTAATGAACAGGGGGCAAGGTGAGCAGTACTTC
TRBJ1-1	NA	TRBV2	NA	CASSYPGFTEAFF	TGTGCCAGCAGTTACCCAGGGTTCACTGAAGCTTTCTTT
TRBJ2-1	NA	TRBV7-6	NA	CAISFKPLDSYNEQFF	TGTGCCATCTCCTTTAAGCCCCTGGACAGTTACAATGAGCAGTTCTTC
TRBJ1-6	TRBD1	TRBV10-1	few	CASSEQGSSPLHF	TGCGCCAGCAGTGAACAGGGGAGTTCACCCCTCCACTTT
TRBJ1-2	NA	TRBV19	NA	CASSMSARSGYTF	TGTGCCAGTAGTATGTCCGCTCGGAGTGGCTACACCTTC
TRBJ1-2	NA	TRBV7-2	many	CASSSDTYGYTF	TGTGCCAGCAGCTCCGACACCTATGGCTACACCTTC
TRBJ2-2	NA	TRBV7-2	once	CASSSTDTGELFF	TGTGCCAGCAGCTCCACGGACACCGGGGAGCTGTTTTTT
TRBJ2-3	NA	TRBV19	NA	CASGMTRLVTDTQYF	TGTGCCAGTGGAATGACTAGGTTGGTCACAGATACGCAGTATTTT
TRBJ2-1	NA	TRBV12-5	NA	CASGLVREQFF	TGTGCTAGTGGTTTGGTTCGGGAGCAGTTCTTC
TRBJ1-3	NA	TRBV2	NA	CASSQVGIGTGNTIYF	TGTGCCAGCAGCCAAGTGGGGATCGGGACTGGAAACACCATATATTTT
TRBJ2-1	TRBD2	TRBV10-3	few	CAISPTSGGPSYNEQFF	TGTGCCATCAGCCCTACTAGCGGGGGCCCCTCCTACAATGAGCAGTTCTTC
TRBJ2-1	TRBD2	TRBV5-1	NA	CASSSGLAGGTSSFF	TGCGCCAGCAGCTCGGGACTAGCGGGGGGGACGAGCTCCTTCTTC
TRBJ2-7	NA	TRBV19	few	CASNDRPQAEQYF	TGTGCCAGTAACGACAGGCCGCAGGCCGAGCAGTACTTC
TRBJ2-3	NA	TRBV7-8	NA	CASSLTGQPTDTQYF	TGTGCCAGCAGCTTGACAGGACAGCCCACAGATACGCAGTATTTT
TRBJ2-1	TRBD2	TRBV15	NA	CATSSQRLAGNEQFF	TGTGCCACCAGCAGCCAAAGACTAGCGGGCAATGAGCAGTTCTTC
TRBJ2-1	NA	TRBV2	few	CASGRRGGHSYNEQFF	TGTGCCAGCGGGCGGCGGGGCGGACATTCCTACAATGAGCAGTTCTTC
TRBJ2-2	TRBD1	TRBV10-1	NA	CASSEGGRGMTGELFF	TGCGCCAGCAGTGAAGGGGGCAGGGGGATGACCGGGGAGCTGTTTTTT
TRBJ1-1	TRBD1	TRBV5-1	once	CASSTRQGGRTEAFF	TGCGCCAGCAGCACACGACAGGGTGGACGGACTGAAGCTTTCTTT
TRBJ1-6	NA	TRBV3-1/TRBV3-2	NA	CASSQFTGNNSPLHF	TGTGCCAGCAGCCAATTTACAGGGAATAATTCACCCCTCCACTTT
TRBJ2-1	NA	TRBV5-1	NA	CASSLEHRLGGGNNEQFF	TGCGCCAGCAGCTTGGAACACCGCTTAGGGGGGGGGAACAATGAGCAGTTCTTC
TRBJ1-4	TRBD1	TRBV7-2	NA	CASSFGTGAGRGEKLFF	TGTGCCAGCAGCTTTGGGACAGGAGCAGGGAGGGGGGAAAAACTGTTTTTT
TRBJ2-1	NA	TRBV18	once	CASSPLYSSYNEQFF	TGTGCCAGCTCACCCCTATACAGCTCCTACAATGAGCAGTTCTTC
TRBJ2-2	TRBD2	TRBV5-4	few	CASSPLAGPATGELFF	TGTGCCAGCAGCCCATTAGCGGGGCCTGCCACCGGGGAGCTGTTTTTT
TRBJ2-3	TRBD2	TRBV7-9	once	CASSPSGSSTDTQYF	TGTGCCAGCAGCCCAAGCGGGAGTAGCACAGATACGCAGTATTTT
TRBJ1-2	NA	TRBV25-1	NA	CASTVDPNYYGYTF	TGTGCCAGCACGGTGGATCCTAACTATTATGGCTACACCTTC
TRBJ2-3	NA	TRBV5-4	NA	CASSFAGPTDTQYF	TGTGCCAGCAGCTTCGCGGGGCCCACAGATACGCAGTATTTT